This T cell receptor beta chain was recorded in a study of molecular identifiers for immune sequencing clone quantification. MiXCR, run by TCRdb on the PCR reads, gives a single entry per CDR3 protein. The sample yields more than 450,000 distinct CDR3 sequences, over 20% seen once. Trimming removed 4 bases at V and 5 bases at J, with 11 bases between. CDR3 length: 14 residues. CDR1 and CDR2 (germline): MNHEY, SVGAGI. Study outcomes and limitations: The study reportedly detected spiked Jurkat TCR RNA from one cell among 990,000 or so naive cells. Whereas clones above 20 RNA copies held under 1% of naive-cell molecules, they held over 98% of effector molecules. Highly expanded clone sizes could end up underestimated if a barcode were shared by identical TCR molecules.

This clonotype was seen only a few times. Its antigen is as yet unknown. Material for sequencing was naive CD8+ T cells from blood, with Jurkat cell RNA spiked in. The subset was: FACS-sorted CD8+CD4-CCR7+CD45RA+ naive T cells. The TCR originated in a human donor in good health. Some libraries in this study had Jurkat cell RNA spiked in. This chain joins TRBV6-5 and TRBJ2-2, with D perhaps being TRBD1 or TRBD2 (5 bases each). CDR3 nucleotide sequence: TGTGCCAGCAGTTTTGGGACGGAAACCGGGGAGCTGTTTTTT. It specifies CASSFGTETGELFF.